A single sample gave rise to the 26 T cell receptor beta chains below, sequenced in a study of OX40 agonist ivuxolimab in advanced cancers. TCRdb's table, derived via immunoSEQ multiplex PCR, lists solely in-frame clones and lacks some. The sample has about 110,000 clones; over 85% are singletons. Specimen: CD4+ or CD8+ T cells sorted from blood, collected in a trial of the OX40 agonist ivuxolimab. Source of these receptors: an adult with an advanced solid tumor such as melanoma, head and neck, liver or kidney cancer.

V usage is TRBV5-5 and J usage is TRBJ1-1; D is unclear. V was cut by 3 bases and J by 8 bases, with 20 bases left in between. Germline V gene sequence: CDR1 SGHKS, CDR2 YYEKEE (reference sequence). The CDR3 has 15 amino acids. CDR3 DNA: TGTGCCAGCAGCTACGGTCCCGATGCTGGACCAGAAGCTTTCTTT. Translated, it gives CASSYGPDAGPEAFF.

The chain has TRBV4-1 and TRBJ2-3; 14 nucleotides align to TRBD2. CDR1 and CDR2 from the germline V gene are MGHRA and YSYEKL. V shed 4 bases and J 5 bases; nucleotides not matched to a gene: 5. This CDR3 region has 16 residues. The CDR3, as DNA: TGCGCCAGCAGCCCTGGACTAGCGGGAGGTCAAGATACGCAGTATTTT. As protein: CASSPGLAGGQDTQYF.

V is TRBV5-1 and J is TRBJ2-7; D uncertain. Trimming took off 1 base at V and 2 bases at J, with 7 bases between the two ends. This CDR3 is 13 amino acids long. Per germline, CDR1 SGHRS and CDR2 YFSETQ. The CDR3 loop is CASSLPDPYEQYF. CDR3 bases: TGCGCCAGCAGCTTGCCGGACCCCTACGAGCAGTACTTC.

The J gene is TRBJ2-7, the V gene TRBV5-1; D is perhaps TRBD1 or TRBD2 (5 bases each). The CDR3 has 14 amino acids. V shed 4 bases and J shed 2 bases, with 13 bases lying between them. Germline CDR1 reads SGHRS; CDR2 reads YFSETQ. The CDR3 DNA follows: TGCGCCAGCAGCCCCGGGGACGCAGCCTACGAGCAGTACTTC. Translating it yields CASSPGDAAYEQYF.

The CDR3 region is CASRPYGTGTGTDTQYF. CDR3 nucleotides: TGTGCCAGTAGGCCCTACGGAACAGGGACTGGCACAGATACGCAGTATTTT. This rearrangement joins TRBV19 to TRBJ2-3, with D perhaps assigned TRBD1 or TRBD2 (6 bases each). The germline V gene encodes CDR1 LNHDA and CDR2 SQIVND (reference sequence). This CDR3 has 17 amino acids. Trimming took off 6 bases at V and 1 base at J, with 20 bases between the two ends.

This clone was counted a few times. The CDR3 sequence: CASSLDRVDIQYF. In nucleotides, the CDR3 is TGTGCCAGCAGTCTTGACAGGGTGGACATTCAGTACTTC. V gene TRBV6-1 combines with J gene TRBJ2-4; 7 bases agree with TRBD1. V dropped 5 bases and J dropped 8; count of bases not matched to a gene: 6. Germline-derived CDR1 and CDR2 are MNHNS and SASEGT. The CDR3 sequence is 13 residues long.

The chain couples TRBV7-9 to TRBJ2-7; D is possibly TRBD1 or TRBD2 (5 bases each). Germline loops: CDR1 SEHNR, CDR2 FQNEAQ (reference sequence). V was pared by 3 bases and J by 2 bases, with 14 bases between. The CDR3 is 15 residues long. CDR3 bases: TGTGCCAGCAGCTTTGAGGGGCTAGGCACCTACGAGCAGTACTTC. Translating it yields CASSFEGLGTYEQYF.

The rearrangement links TRBV5-5 to TRBJ1-5; D is unclear. The CDR3 contains 16 residues. V gave up 4 bases and J gave up 0 bases, with 14 bases separating them. In germline, CDR1 is SGHKS, CDR2 YYEKEE (reference sequence). The CDR3: CASSANIHYSNQPQHF. The CDR3 nucleotides are TGTGCCAGCAGCGCAAATATACACTATAGCAATCAGCCCCAGCATTTT.

The chain employs TRBV29-1 and TRBJ2-7; 7 bases fit TRBD1. Germline loops: CDR1 SQVTM, CDR2 ANQGSEA. Trimming cost V 1 base and J 3 bases; bases outside gene matches: 9. The CDR3 runs to 15 residues. CDR3 amino acids: CSVEGLDRTGYEQYF. Written as DNA, the CDR3 is TGCAGCGTTGAAGGTCTGGACAGGACGGGCTACGAGCAGTACTTC.

This chain connects TRBV30 to TRBJ1-1; 7 positions agree with TRBD1. CDR3 size: 11 residues. Per germline, CDR1 GTSNPN and CDR2 SVGIG (reference sequence). Trimming took 5 bases from V and 5 from J; bases not matched to a gene: 2. In DNA form, the CDR3 reads TGTGCCTGGGACAGGGAGACTGAAGCTTTCTTT. This gives the protein CAWDRETEAFF. Based on the CDR3 plus reference TRBV30 and TRBJ1-1, the full variable domain is SQTIHQWPATLVQPVGSPLSLECTVEGTSNPNLYWYRQAAGRGLQLLFYSVGIGQISSEVPQNLSASRPQDRQFILSSKKLLLSDSGFYLCAWDRETEAFFGQGTRLTVV.

The V gene is TRBV6-5, the J gene TRBJ2-5; 9 nucleotides agree with TRBD1. The CDR3 is 16 residues long. Germline V gene data show CDR1 as MNHEY and CDR2 as SVGAGI. Trimming took 0 bases from V and 5 from J; bases not matched to a gene: 7. As DNA, the CDR3 is TGTGCCAGCAGTTACTCCGGGACAGGGCGAATTGAGACCCAGTACTTC. This translates into CASSYSGTGRIETQYF.

The chain recombines TRBV6-5 with TRBJ1-2; perhaps TRBD1 as D (5 bases). The CDR3 extends over 16 amino acids. Trimming left V 2 bases short and J 6 bases short, with 19 bases between. The germline CDR1 and CDR2 sequences are MNHEY and SVGAGI. The CDR3 reads CASSYMGEGIVDGYTF. The CDR3, as DNA: TGTGCCAGCAGTTACATGGGGGAAGGGATCGTTGATGGCTACACCTTC.

The CDR3 coding sequence is TGTGCCAGCAGCCGTAGTGGGGGGTTCTACGAGCAGTACTTC. Protein product: CASSRSGGFYEQYF. The chain links TRBV7-9 to TRBJ2-7; possible D gene TRBD2, 6 bases. V was clipped by 5 bases and J by 3 bases, with 14 bases between them. The CDR3 covers 14 residues. CDR1 SEHNR and CDR2 FQNEAQ come from the germline V gene (reference sequence).

This clone showed up just once. The rearrangement joins TRBV5-4 to TRBJ2-1; D call uncertain. The CDR3 extends over 15 amino acids. Per the germline V gene, CDR1 is SGHNT and CDR2 is YYREEE (reference sequence). V lost 2 bases, J lost 1 base, and 10 bases lay in between. The CDR3 bases are TGTGCCAGCAGCTTCGATTTGTTTTCCTACAATGAGCAGTTCTTC. Protein product: CASSFDLFSYNEQFF.

V and J are TRBV11-1 and TRBJ2-5, with D possibly being TRBD1 (6 bases). The ends were cut back, 3 bases at V and 2 bases at J, with 7 bases in the middle. This CDR3 spans 13 amino acids. Per germline, CDR1 SGHAT and CDR2 FQDESV (reference sequence). CDR3 sequence reads: CASSFTGQETQYF. Here the CDR3 DNA reads TGTGCCAGCAGCTTTACAGGGCAAGAGACCCAGTACTTC.

The chain combines TRBV6-5 with TRBJ1-6; D not certain. There are 15 residues in the CDR3. Germline CDR1 and CDR2: MNHEY and SVGAGI. V was trimmed by 8 bases and J by 0 bases, leaving 11 bases between them. DNA of the CDR3: TGTGCCAGCTCCCCGGCGTACTCCTATAATTCACCCCTCCACTTT. Translation gives CASSPAYSYNSPLHF.

This clone was observed a handful of times. V is TRBV7-3 and J is TRBJ2-3; D is undetermined. The CDR3 is 13 residues long. V was clipped by 1 base and J by 4 bases, with 6 bases between them. Germline V gene sequence: CDR1 SGHTA, CDR2 FQGTGA. The CDR3 here is CASSLNVADTQYF. The CDR3 coding sequence is TGTGCCAGCAGCTTAAATGTCGCAGATACGCAGTATTTT.

The chain has TRBV7-8 and TRBJ1-5; D gene ambiguous. Germline CDR1 is SGHVS and CDR2 is FQNEAQ. CDR3 size: 15 residues. Trimming took off 1 base at V and 4 bases at J, with 11 bases between the two ends. Here the CDR3 reads CASSLGTAGNQPQHF. CDR3 DNA sequence: TGTGCCAGCAGCTTAGGGACGGCGGGGAATCAGCCCCAGCATTTT.

The chain carries TRBV28 and TRBJ1-5; TRBD1 is a possible D gene (6 bases). Germline V gene sequence: CDR1 MDHEN, CDR2 SYDVKM. V lost 7 bases to trimming and J lost 8 bases, with 21 bases between them. The CDR3 sequence is 15 residues long. The CDR3 sequence: CASMRGGGRDKPQHF. The CDR3 coding sequence is TGTGCCAGCATGAGGGGAGGGGGACGGGATAAGCCCCAGCATTTT.

The chain uses TRBV6-1 and TRBJ1-5; TRBD1 is a possible D gene (6 bases). CDR3 length: 15 residues. Deletions cut 8 bases from V and 0 bases from J, with 14 bases between. Germline CDR1 and CDR2: MNHNS and SASEGT. CDR3: CASAATGHSNQPQHF. The DNA of the CDR3 is TGTGCCAGCGCAGCGACAGGTCATAGCAATCAGCCCCAGCATTTT.

The chain uses TRBV11-2 and TRBJ2-5; D uncertain. Germline V gene data show CDR1 as SGHAT and CDR2 as FQNNGV. This CDR3 region has 15 residues. Deletions cut 5 bases from V and 1 base from J, with 14 bases between. CDR3 sequence reads: CASSENSDAQETQYF. The CDR3, as DNA: TGTGCCAGCAGCGAAAACAGTGATGCCCAAGAGACCCAGTACTTC.

The chain employs TRBV30 and TRBJ1-5, with TRBD1 matching over 9 bases. V lost 5 bases and J lost 7; bases outside the gene matches: 12. There are 15 residues in the CDR3. The germline gives CDR1 GTSNPN, CDR2 SVGIG (reference sequence). The CDR3 DNA reads as TGTGCCTGGGGCACAGGGGGCGCTTACGGACAGCCCCAGCATTTT. Translated: CAWGTGGAYGQPQHF.

This chain uses TRBV18 with TRBJ2-2; 8 positions agree with TRBD1. V dropped 3 bases and J dropped 3; count of bases not matched to a gene: 6. Germline V CDR1 and CDR2: KGHSH, LQKENI. There are 16 residues in the CDR3. CDR3 bases: TGTGCCAGCTCACCGGTTTGGGACAGGTACACCGGGGAGCTGTTTTTT. Its translation: CASSPVWDRYTGELFF. Full variable domain (rest looked up from reference TRBV18 and TRBJ2-2): NAGVMQNPRHLVRRRGQEARLRCSPMKGHSHVYWYRQLPEEGLKFMVYLQKENIIDESGMPKERFSAEFPKEGPSILRIQQVVRGDSAAYFCASSPVWDRYTGELFFGEGSRLTVL.

The chain links TRBV14 to TRBJ1-2; D is unresolved. Trimming took 0 bases from V and 1 from J, leaving 9 bases between them. Germline CDR1 reads SGHDN; CDR2 reads FVKESK. The CDR3 runs 15 residues. The CDR3, as DNA: TGTGCCAGCAGCCAAGATCGGGCAGTTAACTATGGCTACACCTTC. Protein product: CASSQDRAVNYGYTF.

CDR3 sequence (DNA): TGTGCCAGCGCGACAGGGGCATATAGCAATCAGCCCCAGCATTTT. Residues: CASATGAYSNQPQHF. This sequence joins TRBV6-6 and TRBJ1-5, with TRBD1 matching 8 bases. J was trimmed by 0 bases and V by 8 bases; bases with no gene match: 6. The CDR3 totals 15 residues. The germline V gene has CDR1 MNHNY and CDR2 SVGAGI (reference sequence).

The chain carries TRBV5-4 and TRBJ2-3; 7 bases match TRBD1. V lost 4 bases to trimming and J lost 4 bases; unmatched junction nucleotides: 15. The CDR3 covers 17 residues. Germline values: CDR1 SGHNT, CDR2 YYREEE (reference sequence). CDR3 loop: CASSQLGTALSADTQYF. The CDR3 DNA is TGTGCCAGCAGCCAACTCGGGACAGCACTGTCTGCAGATACGCAGTATTTT.